These 21 T cell receptor beta chains share one sample of origin, sequenced in a study of CD8 T cells in Susac syndrome. When the RNA was reverse transcribed, random hexamers were used with an input of roughly 0.45 to 1 ug. TCRdb recomputed calls from the immunoSEQ multiplex PCR reads with MiXCR, one row per CDR3 protein. The data show approximately 190,000 distinct CDR3 sequences, nearly 97% seen once. Sequenced input: CD4+ T cells from PBMCs. These receptor sequences come from a human donor with Susac syndrome.

The rearrangement joins TRBV27 to TRBJ2-1; 8 nucleotides match TRBD1. After removal of 1 base from V and 1 base from J, the junction contained 0 bases not matched to a gene. Germline V gene data show CDR1 as MNHEY and CDR2 as SMNVEV (reference sequence). CDR3 size: 15 residues. This chain's CDR3 is CASSLYRGSYNEQFF. The DNA of the CDR3 is TGTGCCAGCAGTTTATACAGGGGGTCCTACAATGAGCAGTTCTTC.

The rearrangement uses TRBV3-1 and TRBJ1-6; unclear D gene. Trimming cost V 1 base and J 7 bases, with 11 bases left between them. This CDR3 is 15 amino acids long. Germline V gene data show CDR1 as LGHDT and CDR2 as YNNKEL (reference sequence). The CDR3 DNA follows: TGTGCCAGCAGCCAAGCGGCCAATAAAAATTCACCCCTCCACTTT. It codes for CASSQAANKNSPLHF.

The CDR3, as DNA: TGCAGCGTCCGCGGGTCCGGCGGAAACACCATATATTTT. It translates to CSVRGSGGNTIYF. The V call is TRBV29-1, the J call TRBJ1-3; D call uncertain. The CDR3 runs to 13 residues. The germline V and J ends were trimmed by 6 bases and 4 bases, with 13 bases remaining between them. CDR1 is SQVTM and CDR2 is ANQGSEA in the germline V gene.

The genes are TRBV15 and TRBJ1-3; a weak D match, TRBD1 (6 bases). This CDR3 comprises 17 residues. Germline V gene lookup returns CDR1 LNHNV and CDR2 YYDKDF (reference sequence). V was trimmed by 2 bases and J by 4 bases, leaving 18 bases between them. The CDR3 sequence: CATSRRNGGAFGNTIYF. CDR3 nucleotide sequence: TGTGCCACCAGCAGAAGGAATGGGGGGGCATTCGGAAACACCATATATTTT. Full variable domain (remainder filled in from reference TRBV15 and TRBJ1-3): DAMVIQNPRYQVTQFGKPVTLSCSQTLNHNVMYWYQQKSSQAPKLLFHYYDKDFNNEADTPDNFQSRRPNTSFCFLDIRSPGLGDTAMYLCATSRRNGGAFGNTIYFGEGSWLTVV.

This sequence joins TRBV5-1 and TRBJ2-3; D may correspond to TRBD1 or TRBD2 (5 bases each). V shed 5 bases and J shed 2 bases, with 9 bases lying between them. Germline V lookup: CDR1 SGHRS, CDR2 YFSETQ. The CDR3 runs 13 residues. The DNA for the CDR3 is TGCGCCAGCAGTCGGGGCAACACAGATACGCAGTATTTT. Translating gives CASSRGNTDTQYF. Supplemented by reference TRBV5-1 and TRBJ2-3, the full variable domain reads KAGVTQTPRYLIKTRGQQVTLSCSPISGHRSVSWYQQTPGQGLQFLFEYFSETQRNKGNFPGRFSGRQFSNSRSEMNVSTLELGDSALYLCASSRGNTDTQYFGPGTRLTVL.

In its sample, this clonotype was seen once. The chain uses TRBV20-1 and TRBJ2-7, with D maybe TRBD1 (6 bases). This CDR3 is built from 11 residues. The V gene lost 3 bases and the J gene lost 3 bases, with 6 bases spanning the gap. CDR1 is DFQATT, CDR2 SNEGSKA, per germline (reference sequence). CDR3 residues: CSARDSYEQYF. CDR3 coding DNA: TGCAGTGCTAGGGACAGCTACGAGCAGTACTTC.

The chain joins TRBV20-1 to TRBJ2-2; 11 bases match TRBD2. CDR1 and CDR2 (germline): DFQATT, SNEGSKA (reference sequence). The CDR3 has 16 amino acids. Losses at the gene ends were 3 bases for V and 7 bases for J; bases not matched to a gene: 10. CDR3 residues: CSASVVAGGPVGELFF. In DNA form, the CDR3 reads TGCAGTGCTAGCGTCGTAGCGGGGGGGCCAGTCGGGGAGCTGTTTTTT.

This chain joins TRBV30 and TRBJ1-1; 8 positions agree with TRBD1. This CDR3 is 13 amino acids long. The germline gives CDR1 GTSNPN, CDR2 SVGIG (reference sequence). After removal of 5 bases from V and 5 bases from J, the junction contained 7 bases not matched to a gene. The CDR3 DNA reads as TGTGCCTGGGCCAGGACAGGGAGAACTGAAGCTTTCTTT. Amino acids: CAWARTGRTEAFF.

The chain has TRBV3-1 and TRBJ2-5; 8 nucleotides align to TRBD1. V lost 1 base to trimming and J lost 5 bases; unmatched junction nucleotides: 9. Looked up from germline, CDR1 is LGHDT and CDR2 is YNNKEL (reference sequence). This CDR3 has 16 residues. DNA for the CDR3: TGTGCCAGCAGCCAAGGGACAGGGTCGGGGTGGGAGACCCAGTACTTC. This translates into CASSQGTGSGWETQYF.

The V call is TRBV12-3 or TRBV12-4, the J call TRBJ2-3; 7 bases are a match to TRBD1. This CDR3 has 15 residues. Trimming cost V 1 base and J 0 bases; bases outside gene matches: 1. CDR3 DNA: TGTGCCAGCAGTTTAGAGGGGGCTAGCACAGATACGCAGTATTTT. As protein: CASSLEGASTDTQYF.

The V call is TRBV19, the J call TRBJ1-5, with D hard to call. The CDR3 is 14 amino acids. V was clipped by 8 bases and J by 3 bases, with 14 bases between them. The germline V gene encodes CDR1 LNHDA and CDR2 SQIVND (reference sequence). CDR3 sequence reads: CASHKRTDNQPQHF. CDR3 nucleotide sequence: TGTGCCAGTCACAAGAGGACGGACAATCAGCCCCAGCATTTT.

The J gene is TRBJ1-2, the V gene TRBV5-1, with D possibly matching TRBD1 (5 bases). The V end lost 1 base, the J end lost 0 bases, and 10 bases lay between the germline ends. Germline V gene lookup returns CDR1 SGHRS and CDR2 YFSETQ. CDR3 length: 15 residues. The CDR3 DNA reads TGCGCCAGCAGCTTGACAGGCCCCACTAACTATGGCTACACCTTC. Translation gives CASSLTGPTNYGYTF.

V usage is TRBV27 and J usage is TRBJ2-5; possibly TRBD1 or TRBD2 for D (5 bases each). Trimming left V 3 bases short and J 5 bases short, with 7 bases between. The CDR3 extends over 12 amino acids. Germline V gene lookup returns CDR1 MNHEY and CDR2 SMNVEV (reference sequence). The CDR3 DNA sequence: TGTGCCAGCAGTTTTTGGGGGGAGACCCAGTACTTC. This translates into CASSFWGETQYF.

V gene TRBV28 combines with J gene TRBJ1-6, with unresolved D. V lost 6 bases, J lost 13 bases, and 13 bases lay in between. Per the germline V gene, CDR1 is MDHEN and CDR2 is SYDVKM. CDR3 length equals 12 residues. The CDR3 region has the DNA TGTGCCAGCAGACCTAATGGACCCCCCCTCCACTTT. This encodes CASRPNGPPLHF.

The chain recombines TRBV28 with TRBJ1-1; TRBD1 matches 11 bases. The CDR3 loop spans 14 amino acids. Germline CDR1 MDHEN, CDR2 SYDVKM. V gave up 8 bases and J gave up 4 bases; unmatched junction bases: 6. The CDR3 here is CASCGGTGGTEAFF. The CDR3 DNA reads TGTGCCAGCTGCGGGGGGACAGGGGGCACTGAAGCTTTCTTT.

The chain combines TRBV4-2 with TRBJ2-3; D gene uncertain. The germline V gene encodes CDR1 LGHNA and CDR2 YNFKEQ. Trimming cost V 4 bases and J 2 bases, with 13 bases left between them. The CDR3 contains 15 residues. The CDR3 spells CASSPTMISTDTQYF. The CDR3 DNA follows: TGTGCCAGCAGCCCGACGATGATTTCCACAGATACGCAGTATTTT.

V usage is TRBV4-1 and J usage is TRBJ2-3; maybe TRBD1 (5 bases). The CDR3 has 15 residues. Trimming took off 4 bases at V and 2 bases at J, with 13 bases between the two ends. Looked up from germline, CDR1 is MGHRA and CDR2 is YSYEKL. The CDR3 protein is CASSPGSLTTDTQYF. CDR3 sequence (DNA): TGCGCCAGCAGCCCAGGGTCCTTAACCACAGATACGCAGTATTTT.

The chain combines TRBV12-3 or TRBV12-4 with TRBJ2-3; 15 bases line up with TRBD2. The length of the CDR3 is 16 residues. J gave up 7 bases and V 5 bases, and 7 bases lay outside the gene matches. The CDR3 region has the DNA TGTGCCAGCAGTCCGGGACTAGCGGGGGGATTGAATACGCAGTATTTT. It codes for CASSPGLAGGLNTQYF.

This chain joins TRBV7-9 and TRBJ2-7, with D unresolved. The CDR3 is 13 amino acids. Germline V gives CDR1 SEHNR, CDR2 FQNEAQ (reference sequence). Trimming left V 8 bases short and J 0 bases short, with 11 bases between. CDR3 amino acids: CASRPQSSYEQYF. The CDR3 bases are TGTGCCAGCCGGCCGCAAAGCTCCTACGAGCAGTACTTC.

V and J are TRBV19 and TRBJ2-7; D is unclear. Germline assignment: CDR1 LNHDA and CDR2 SQIVND (reference sequence). Trimming removed 0 bases from V and 7 bases from J, with 13 bases in between. The CDR3 is 14 amino acids. CDR3 loop: CASSIEGSQVEQYF. Written as DNA, the CDR3 is TGTGCCAGTAGTATAGAAGGCAGTCAGGTGGAGCAGTACTTC.

V usage is TRBV4-3 and J usage is TRBJ2-5, with D perhaps matching TRBD1 (6 bases). Trimming removed 4 bases at V and 1 base at J, with 10 bases between. Germline-derived CDR1 and CDR2 are LGHNA and YSLEER. The CDR3 extends over 14 amino acids. Here the CDR3 reads CASSPDSLQETQYF. Written as DNA, the CDR3 is TGCGCCAGCAGCCCGGACAGCCTCCAAGAGACCCAGTACTTC.